This T cell receptor (beta chain) was recovered during a study of blood T cell repertoires in COVID-19. On the study more broadly: In each case, the material was cDNA or gDNA derived from T cells, B-cell-depleted T cells, or PBMCs.

In the original workflow: Counts of nucleated cells, estimated from reference gene primer amplification, were obtained. TCRdb's copy holds only in-frame clones and misses some; the assay was immunoSEQ multiplex PCR. Clone size and the V and J calls come from that table; the DNA yielded D and trimming. The table shows around 300,000 clones, with more than 80% occurring only once. J was trimmed by 6 bases and V by 7 bases; bases with no gene match: 5. Germline-derived CDR1 and CDR2 are WSHSY and SAAADI. The CDR3 has 13 residues. The TCR originated in a woman aged 18-29 years who had recovered from COVID-19. What was sequenced was PBMCs or T cells enriched from blood (not recorded which). The rearrangement uses TRBV10-2 and TRBJ1-1; 10 nucleotides line up with TRBD1. The CDR3 protein is CASTGTGEPEAFF. Here the CDR3 DNA reads TGCGCCAGCACTGGGACAGGGGAGCCTGAAGCTTTCTTT.